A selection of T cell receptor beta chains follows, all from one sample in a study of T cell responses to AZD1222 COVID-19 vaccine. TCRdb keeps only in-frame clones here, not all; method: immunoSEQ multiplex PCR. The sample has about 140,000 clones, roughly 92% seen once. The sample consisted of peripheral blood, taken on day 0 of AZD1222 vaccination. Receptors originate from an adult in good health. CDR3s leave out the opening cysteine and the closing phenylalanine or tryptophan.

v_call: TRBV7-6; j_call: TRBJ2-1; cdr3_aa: ASSLGGRAGRNGNEQF
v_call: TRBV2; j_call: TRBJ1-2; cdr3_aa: ASSEQDAIYGYT
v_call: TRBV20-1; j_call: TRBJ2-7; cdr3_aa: SASREVLYEQY
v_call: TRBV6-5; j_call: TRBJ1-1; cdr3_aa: ASRRQGTPEAF
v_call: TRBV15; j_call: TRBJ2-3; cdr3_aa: ATKGEGTDTQY
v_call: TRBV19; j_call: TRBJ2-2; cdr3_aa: ASTRTGSTGELF
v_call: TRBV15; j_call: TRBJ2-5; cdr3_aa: ATSRARQGRGGTRETQY
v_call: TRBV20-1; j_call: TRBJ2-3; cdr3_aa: SARGVDTQY
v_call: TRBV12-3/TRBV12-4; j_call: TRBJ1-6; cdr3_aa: ASSDGRRSPLH
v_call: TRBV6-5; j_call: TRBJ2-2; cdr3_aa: ASSYAQLGTGELF
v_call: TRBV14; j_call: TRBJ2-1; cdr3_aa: ASSQAPSRGEQF
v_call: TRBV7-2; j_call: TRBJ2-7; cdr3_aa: ASSLGLIAGGPIYEQY
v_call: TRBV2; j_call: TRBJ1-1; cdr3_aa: ASSPGLRAGAF
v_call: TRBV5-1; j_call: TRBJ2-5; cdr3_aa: ASSLGLAGRKETQY
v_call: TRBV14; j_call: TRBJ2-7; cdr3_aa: ASSQRGREGQY
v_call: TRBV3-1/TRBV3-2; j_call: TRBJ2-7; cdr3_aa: ASSQVGGLHVYEQY
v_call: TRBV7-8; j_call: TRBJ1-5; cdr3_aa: ASSRDSYNQPQH
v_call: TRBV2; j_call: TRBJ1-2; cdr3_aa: ASSSTGVGYGYT
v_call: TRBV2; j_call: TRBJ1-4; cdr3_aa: ASSEFGGTNEKLF
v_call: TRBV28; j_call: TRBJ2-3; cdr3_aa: ASSSGGLAVSTDTQY
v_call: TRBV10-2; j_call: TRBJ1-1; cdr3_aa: ASRGQRPEAF
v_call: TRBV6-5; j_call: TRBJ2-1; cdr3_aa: ATWGEGVNEQF
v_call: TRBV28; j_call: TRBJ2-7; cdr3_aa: ASSETGYEQY